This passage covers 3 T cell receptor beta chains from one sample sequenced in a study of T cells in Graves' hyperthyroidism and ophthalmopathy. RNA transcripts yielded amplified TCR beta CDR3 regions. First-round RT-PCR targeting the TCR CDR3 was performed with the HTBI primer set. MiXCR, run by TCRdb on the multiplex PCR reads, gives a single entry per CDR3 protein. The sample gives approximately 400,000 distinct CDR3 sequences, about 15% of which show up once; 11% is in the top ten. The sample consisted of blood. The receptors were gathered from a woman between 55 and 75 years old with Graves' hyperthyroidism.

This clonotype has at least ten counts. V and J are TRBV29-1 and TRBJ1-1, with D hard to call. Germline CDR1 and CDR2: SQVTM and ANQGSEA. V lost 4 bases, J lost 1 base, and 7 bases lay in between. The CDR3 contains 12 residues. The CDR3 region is CSVAKRNTEAFF. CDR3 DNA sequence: TGCAGCGTTGCGAAGAGGAACACTGAAGCTTTCTTT.

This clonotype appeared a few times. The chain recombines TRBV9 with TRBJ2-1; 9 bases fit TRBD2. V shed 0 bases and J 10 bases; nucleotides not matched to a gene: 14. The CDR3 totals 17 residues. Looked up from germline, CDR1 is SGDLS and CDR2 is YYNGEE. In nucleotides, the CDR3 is TGTGCCAGCAGCGTAGGCCCCAGAGGGATAGCGGGAGAGGAGCAGTTCTTC. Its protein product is CASSVGPRGIAGEEQFF.

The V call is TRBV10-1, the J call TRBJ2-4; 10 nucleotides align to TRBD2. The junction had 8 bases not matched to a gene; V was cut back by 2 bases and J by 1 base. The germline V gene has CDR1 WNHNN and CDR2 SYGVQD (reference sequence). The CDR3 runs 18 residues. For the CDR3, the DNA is TGCGCCAGCAGTGAGGATTCTAGCGGGAGTGGGGCCAAAAACATTCAGTACTTC. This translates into CASSEDSSGSGAKNIQYF.